Sequencing of this T cell receptor (beta chain) was carried out in a study of cytomegalovirus exposure and HLA in healthy donors. Study context: It was reported in a later analysis that the 90 to 150 validation repertoires used the same platform as the 550 to 800 first-cohort repertoires.

Donors came from a validation cohort of 95 to 150 subjects, distinct from the first 666-subject cohort. Study observations and caveats: The study labeled 164 TCR beta chains cytomegalovirus-associated. Specificity for CMV antigens was confirmed in vitro for a few of the CMV-associated chains.

Trimming cost V 1 base and J 2 bases; bases outside gene matches: 5. The CDR3 covers 15 residues. CDR1 GTSNPN and CDR2 SVGIG come from the germline V gene (reference sequence). A remark on this clone: Its antigen remains unidentified.

The protocol was immunoSEQ multiplex PCR, while the TCRdb copy is restricted to in-frame clones and leaves out a portion. This sample has over 100,000 clones, with roughly 86% found just once. The specimen sequenced was PBMCs. This sequence was found in a woman between 18 and 29 years old in good health and CMV-seronegative. The chain has TRBV30 and TRBJ2-7; 10 positions match TRBD1. In DNA form, the CDR3 reads TGTGCCTGGAGTGGGGAGACAGGGGGCCCCTACGAGCAGTACTTC. It encodes CAWSGETGGPYEQYF. The variable domain in full, with the rest retrieved from reference TRBV30 and TRBJ2-7, is SQTIHQWPATLVQPVGSPLSLECTVEGTSNPNLYWYRQAAGRGLQLLFYSVGIGQISSEVPQNLSASRPQDRQFILSSKKLLLSDSGFYLCAWSGETGGPYEQYFGPGTRLTVT.